The rows below give T cell receptor beta chains drawn from one sample of a study of blood T cell repertoires in COVID-19. Assay used: immunoSEQ multiplex PCR; TCRdb lists only in-frame clones, some missing. The table has more than 200,000 clones, around 90% seen once. The source material was PBMCs or T cells enriched from blood (not recorded which). The source is a young woman who had recovered from COVID-19. The CDR3 runs from the conserved cysteine through the conserved F or W. Each record gives: D gene, J gene, clone size, V gene, CDR3 DNA, CDR3 protein. The D gene is left open where the match is weak. Some rows mark clone size as missing; the rest say once, few, many or name a class of expanded clone.

d_call: .; j_call: TRBJ2-2; clone_size: .; v_call: TRBV11-2; cdr3_nt: TGTGCCAGCAGCTTACGGGGAAACACCGGGGAGCTGTTTTTT; cdr3_aa: CASSLRGNTGELFF
d_call: TRBD2; j_call: TRBJ2-2; clone_size: .; v_call: TRBV7-9; cdr3_nt: TGTGCCAGCAGCTTTCGACTAGCGGGAGCCGGGGAGCTGTTTTTT; cdr3_aa: CASSFRLAGAGELFF
d_call: .; j_call: TRBJ2-5; clone_size: .; v_call: TRBV20-1; cdr3_nt: TGCAGTGCTAGTTCTCCGGGTATTAAAGAGACCCAGTACTTC; cdr3_aa: CSASSPGIKETQYF
d_call: .; j_call: TRBJ2-6; clone_size: .; v_call: TRBV4-1; cdr3_nt: TGCGCCAGCAGCCAATTCGGGGTCTCTGGGGCCAACGTCCTGACTTTC; cdr3_aa: CASSQFGVSGANVLTF
d_call: .; j_call: TRBJ2-5; clone_size: .; v_call: TRBV11-3; cdr3_nt: TGTGCCAGCAGCTTAGGGCGGGGCGCGGAGACCCAGTACTTC; cdr3_aa: CASSLGRGAETQYF
d_call: .; j_call: TRBJ1-6; clone_size: .; v_call: TRBV19; cdr3_nt: TGTGCCAGTACCGCAGACTCCTATAATTCACCCCTCCACTTT; cdr3_aa: CASTADSYNSPLHF
d_call: TRBD1; j_call: TRBJ1-2; clone_size: once; v_call: TRBV4-1; cdr3_nt: TGCGCCAGCAGCCAAGGGGGAAACAGGGGAAACTATGGCTACACCTTC; cdr3_aa: CASSQGGNRGNYGYTF
d_call: .; j_call: TRBJ1-2; clone_size: .; v_call: TRBV5-8; cdr3_nt: TGTGCCAGCAGCTCCAGGGGTGGGTATGGCTACACCTTC; cdr3_aa: CASSSRGGYGYTF
d_call: TRBD1; j_call: TRBJ1-1; clone_size: .; v_call: TRBV3-1/TRBV3-2; cdr3_nt: TGTGCCAGCAGCCTTCGTACAGGGGAGGCTTTCTTT; cdr3_aa: CASSLRTGEAFF
d_call: TRBD1; j_call: TRBJ1-2; clone_size: .; v_call: TRBV15; cdr3_nt: TGTGCCACCAGCAGAGGGGGAAGACAGGGGGAAGGCTACACCTTC; cdr3_aa: CATSRGGRQGEGYTF
d_call: .; j_call: TRBJ1-3; clone_size: .; v_call: TRBV5-8; cdr3_nt: TGTGCCAGCAGCTGGATCGGAGTAGTCTCTGGAAACACCATATATTTT; cdr3_aa: CASSWIGVVSGNTIYF
d_call: .; j_call: TRBJ1-2; clone_size: .; v_call: TRBV5-4; cdr3_nt: TGTGCCAGCAGCCCGGACAGCACTAACTATGGCTACACCTTC; cdr3_aa: CASSPDSTNYGYTF
d_call: TRBD2; j_call: TRBJ2-1; clone_size: .; v_call: TRBV4-1; cdr3_nt: TGCGCCAGCAGCCAAGCGCGGGGGGGTATCAATGAGCAGTTCTTC; cdr3_aa: CASSQARGGINEQFF
d_call: TRBD1; j_call: TRBJ2-5; clone_size: .; v_call: TRBV27; cdr3_nt: TGTGCCAGCAGACAGGGGCAAGAGACCCAGTACTTC; cdr3_aa: CASRQGQETQYF
d_call: .; j_call: TRBJ1-1; clone_size: .; v_call: TRBV28; cdr3_nt: TGTGCCAGCAGTTTAAGGCAGGGGCGGATGAACACTGAAGCTTTCTTT; cdr3_aa: CASSLRQGRMNTEAFF
d_call: .; j_call: TRBJ1-4; clone_size: .; v_call: TRBV5-5; cdr3_nt: TGTGCCAGCAGCGCAGGAGGTTGGACTAATGAAAAACTGTTTTTT; cdr3_aa: CASSAGGWTNEKLFF
d_call: TRBD1; j_call: TRBJ1-2; clone_size: .; v_call: TRBV9; cdr3_nt: TGTGCCAGCAGCCCCGGGACAGACTATGGCTACACCTTC; cdr3_aa: CASSPGTDYGYTF
d_call: .; j_call: TRBJ2-3; clone_size: .; v_call: TRBV6-4; cdr3_nt: TGTGCCAGCAGTGCGGGAGAAGCGACAGATACGCAGTATTTT; cdr3_aa: CASSAGEATDTQYF
d_call: TRBD1; j_call: TRBJ2-7; clone_size: .; v_call: TRBV5-1; cdr3_nt: TGCGCCAGCAGCCCCAATGATCACAGGGGTCTGGAGCAGTACTTC; cdr3_aa: CASSPNDHRGLEQYF
d_call: TRBD1; j_call: TRBJ1-4; clone_size: once; v_call: TRBV28; cdr3_nt: TGTGCCAGCAGTGGTACAGGGGGCGTCAATGAAAAACTGTTTTTT; cdr3_aa: CASSGTGGVNEKLFF
d_call: .; j_call: TRBJ1-1; clone_size: .; v_call: TRBV28; cdr3_nt: TGTGCCAGCAGTTTCGCCGTCTTCCAAGGAGGAAGGACTGAAGCTTTCTTT; cdr3_aa: CASSFAVFQGGRTEAFF
d_call: TRBD2; j_call: TRBJ2-3; clone_size: .; v_call: TRBV9; cdr3_nt: TGTGCCAGCGCGCGGGGGGGCCCGGATACGCAGTATTTT; cdr3_aa: CASARGGPDTQYF